This T cell receptor beta chain was sequenced in a study of neurological immune-mediated disorders. Notes on the study in general: No sharing of CDR3 amino acid sequences was observed among expanded clones across subjects, suggesting private repertoires in all groups.

One entry per CDR3 protein, called by TCRdb with MiXCR from the 5' RACE reads. The sample holds fewer than 80,000 distinct CDR3 sequences; approximately 4.6% are singletons and the top ten take approximately 3.2%. This clonotype showed up many times. Its matching antigen is unknown. CDR1 is MNHEY and CDR2 is SVGAGI in the germline V gene. This CDR3 is 13 amino acids long. Trimming took off 0 bases at V and 4 bases at J, with 3 bases between the two ends. What was sequenced was PBMCs. The genes are TRBV6-5 and TRBJ2-2, with D uncertain. The sequence was collected from a woman aged 45-65 years with multiple sclerosis. The chain's CDR3 is CASSYSGTGELFF. Written as DNA, the CDR3 is TGTGCCAGCAGTTACTCCGGCACCGGGGAGCTGTTTTTT.